This is a list of T cell receptor beta chains from one sample in a study of molecular identifiers for immune sequencing clone quantification. TCRdb re-derived calls from the PCR reads in MiXCR, one entry per CDR3 protein. The sample shows 300,000 to 400,000 distinct CDR3 sequences, about 21% of them seen only once. The specimen sequenced was naive CD8+ T cells from blood, with Jurkat cell RNA spiked in. These receptors came from a human donor in good health. Some libraries in this study had Jurkat cell RNA spiked in. The CDR3 runs from the conserved cysteine through the conserved F or W.

v_call cdr3_aa
TRBV1 CTSSQETITGETQYF
TRBV6-5 CASSYSQGGFGGYTF
TRBV6-5 CASSYSWGGPYEQYF
TRBV29-1 CSVVQRLDPKNIQYF
TRBV29-1 CSPVKGPSFASPLHF
TRBV3-1 CASSQEDYYEQYF
TRBV24-1 CATSQGSWQPQHF
TRBV11-2 CASSLEASRSYEQYF
TRBV27 CASSPRTSGEQFF
TRBV7-6 CASSQESGTGLTDTQYF
TRBV12-3/TRBV12-4 CASSLSVLAGVRADTQYF
TRBV5-6 CASSFPPASGSTDTQYF
TRBV4-1 CASSQDPQGVGNSPLHF
TRBV6-2/TRBV6-3 CASSNDRDYSNQPQHF
TRBV28 CASTPRSTLSADTQYF
TRBV19 CASSWLNTGEPFF
TRBV4-3 CASSPRTSANEQFF
TRBV15 CATSRENPGQDNYGYTF
TRBV10-2 CASSPGPLVYEQYF
TRBV5-1 CASSFATGGVAGSYEQYF
TRBV30 CAWSVGSVSSEQYF
TRBV28 CASSLSPSEGYEQYF
TRBV28 CASSFRGGVDIQYF
TRBV11-2 CASSLVGVYSPLHF
TRBV29-1 CSVRDRTTYEQYF
TRBV5-4 CASSSAEGTEQYF
TRBV11-2 CASSLDPGQSSYEQYF
TRBV19 CASNSPVAKNIQYF
TRBV2 CASSGTGGWYGYTF
TRBV2 CASSVWLSETQYF
TRBV14 CASSPRQGAYEQYF
TRBV25-1 CATLASGKGNEQYF
TRBV24-1 CATSDFHTATSGSSTDTQYF
TRBV29-1 CSVDLGRALDTDTQYF
TRBV4-1 CASSQEGRARLDTDTDTQYF